These T cell receptor beta chains were read from a single sample in a study of technical replicates of blood from a few donors. Profiling relied on immunoSEQ multiplex PCR, and the TCRdb table lists in-frame clones only, not all of them. The sample carries around 92,000 clones, approximately 95% recorded once. Material for sequencing was T cells isolated from PBMCs. All receptors come from a human donor in good health. Both conserved end residues are part of each CDR3. D genes are given only for firm matches.

V gene: TRBV4-1; D gene: NA; J gene: TRBJ2-3; CDR3 protein: CASSQDLRVTDTQYF; CDR3 DNA: TGCGCCAGCAGCCAAGATCTCCGTGTCACAGATACGCAGTATTTT
V gene: TRBV6-1; D gene: NA; J gene: TRBJ1-6; CDR3 protein: CASIQEVAYNSPLHF; CDR3 DNA: TGTGCCAGCATACAGGAAGTGGCCTATAATTCACCCCTCCACTTT
V gene: TRBV2; D gene: TRBD1; J gene: TRBJ2-5; CDR3 protein: CASSARTGGTKETQYF; CDR3 DNA: TGTGCCAGCAGTGCTAGGACAGGGGGTACAAAAGAGACCCAGTACTTC
V gene: TRBV6-6; D gene: NA; J gene: TRBJ1-2; CDR3 protein: CASSNDRSGGYTF; CDR3 DNA: TGTGCCAGCAGCAACGACAGGTCAGGGGGCTACACCTTC
V gene: TRBV11-2; D gene: NA; J gene: TRBJ2-7; CDR3 protein: CASSLDPQVTSYEQYF; CDR3 DNA: TGTGCCAGCAGCTTAGATCCCCAGGTGACCTCCTACGAGCAGTACTTC
V gene: TRBV27; D gene: NA; J gene: TRBJ2-5; CDR3 protein: CASSTIGGQETQYF; CDR3 DNA: TGTGCCAGCAGCACGATCGGGGGCCAAGAGACCCAGTACTTC
V gene: TRBV27; D gene: NA; J gene: TRBJ2-3; CDR3 protein: CASSLATLKGGAGTDTQYF; CDR3 DNA: TGTGCCAGCAGTTTAGCCACCCTAAAAGGGGGCGCGGGGACAGATACGCAGTATTTT
V gene: TRBV27; D gene: TRBD2; J gene: TRBJ2-1; CDR3 protein: CASSLTSGTNEQFF; CDR3 DNA: TGTGCCAGCAGTTTGACTAGCGGGACCAATGAGCAGTTCTTC
V gene: TRBV11-2; D gene: TRBD1; J gene: TRBJ1-4; CDR3 protein: CASSLQPGQDAKLFF; CDR3 DNA: TGTGCCAGCAGCTTACAACCGGGACAGGACGCAAAACTGTTTTTT
V gene: TRBV5-4; D gene: TRBD1; J gene: TRBJ2-2; CDR3 protein: CASSVTGTGDTGELFF; CDR3 DNA: TGTGCCAGCAGCGTGACCGGGACAGGGGACACCGGGGAGCTGTTTTTT
V gene: TRBV4-1; D gene: TRBD2; J gene: TRBJ2-1; CDR3 protein: CASSQVGLDFTLSSYNEQFF; CDR3 DNA: TGCGCCAGCAGCCAAGTAGGACTAGACTTTACTTTAAGCTCCTACAATGAGCAGTTCTTC
V gene: TRBV19; D gene: NA; J gene: TRBJ1-1; CDR3 protein: CASSTGLNTEAFF; CDR3 DNA: TGTGCCAGTAGTACGGGATTGAACACTGAAGCTTTCTTT
V gene: TRBV7-9; D gene: NA; J gene: TRBJ2-7; CDR3 protein: CASSLPPGAGSYEQYF; CDR3 DNA: TGTGCCAGCAGCCTACCTCCGGGCGCGGGATCCTACGAGCAGTACTTC
V gene: TRBV13; D gene: NA; J gene: TRBJ1-3; CDR3 protein: CASSTNAESGNTIYF; CDR3 DNA: TGTGCCAGCAGCACTAATGCAGAATCTGGAAACACCATATATTTT
V gene: TRBV6-5; D gene: NA; J gene: TRBJ1-1; CDR3 protein: CASTSSPTMNTEAFF; CDR3 DNA: TGTGCCAGCACCTCATCCCCCACAATGAACACTGAAGCTTTCTTT
V gene: TRBV5-1; D gene: NA; J gene: TRBJ2-3; CDR3 protein: CASSYLSTDTQYF; CDR3 DNA: TGCGCCAGCAGCTACTTGAGCACAGATACGCAGTATTTT
V gene: TRBV9; D gene: TRBD2; J gene: TRBJ2-1; CDR3 protein: CASSVDAGESYNEQFF; CDR3 DNA: TGTGCCAGCAGCGTAGACGCGGGGGAGTCCTACAATGAGCAGTTCTTC
V gene: TRBV6-1; D gene: TRBD2; J gene: TRBJ2-7; CDR3 protein: CASRYSGSYEQYF; CDR3 DNA: TGTGCCAGCAGATATAGCGGGAGTTACGAGCAGTACTTC